This T cell receptor (beta chain) was sequenced in a study of response to subunit inactivated influenza vaccine. Study-wide results and caveats: There was a suggestion from the authors that each seasonal influenza vaccination recruits few new T cells.

This clonotype was detected ten times or more. Its antigen remains unidentified. MiXCR was run by TCRdb on the RT-PCR reads, yielding one entry per CDR3 protein. The sample yields approximately 700,000 distinct CDR3 sequences, roughly 14% seen once. The V gene lost 2 bases and the J gene lost 9 bases, with 5 bases spanning the gap. The CDR3 totals 11 residues. This TCR was sampled from a man in his fifties or sixties who received an inactivated influenza vaccine. The material was PBMCs from blood, obtained 11 to 12 days after vaccination. The genes are TRBV12-3 or TRBV12-4 and TRBJ2-1; no clear D gene. CDR3 in amino acids: CASSLISEQFF. CDR3 nucleotides: TGTGCCAGCAGTTTAATTAGTGAGCAGTTCTTC.